The rows below give T cell receptor beta chains drawn from one sample of a study of T cell changes during pregnancy in multiple sclerosis. TCRdb's copy holds only in-frame clones and misses some; the assay was immunoSEQ multiplex PCR. The top ten hold more than 7% of the sample, which has roughly 24,000 clones, roughly nine tenths seen once. Sequenced material: CD8+ T cells from peripheral blood mononuclear cells, taken after pregnancy. These receptors came from a female donor with multiple sclerosis, enrolled in a pregnancy study. Both conserved end residues are part of each CDR3. The order of the fields is J gene, clone size, D gene, V gene, CDR3 protein, CDR3 DNA. A D gene is named only where the DNA matches it firmly. Only part of the rows carry a size: once, few, many, or a class if the clone is expanded.

j_gene: TRBJ1-1
abundance: NA
d_gene: NA
v_gene: TRBV7-8
CDR3aa: CASVTFPGNTEAFF
CDR3nt: TGTGCCAGCGTCACCTTTCCGGGTAACACTGAAGCTTTCTTT

j_gene: TRBJ1-1
abundance: few
d_gene: NA
v_gene: TRBV5-1
CDR3aa: CASSLSTELNTEAFF
CDR3nt: TGCGCCAGCAGCTTGAGTACAGAGCTGAACACTGAAGCTTTCTTT

j_gene: TRBJ2-3
abundance: once
d_gene: TRBD2
v_gene: TRBV7-9
CDR3aa: CASSGAGTSGSSTDTQYF
CDR3nt: TGTGCCAGCAGCGGGGCAGGGACTAGCGGGAGCTCAACAGATACGCAGTATTTT

j_gene: TRBJ1-2
abundance: NA
d_gene: NA
v_gene: TRBV29-1
CDR3aa: CSVSTAVNYGYTF
CDR3nt: TGCAGCGTGTCGACAGCAGTTAACTATGGCTACACCTTC

j_gene: TRBJ2-7
abundance: once
d_gene: TRBD1
v_gene: TRBV4-2
CDR3aa: CASSQDVGGAYEQYF
CDR3nt: TGTGCCAGCAGCCAAGATGTAGGGGGCGCATACGAGCAGTACTTC

j_gene: TRBJ2-7
abundance: NA
d_gene: TRBD1
v_gene: TRBV27
CDR3aa: CASSVLTGSMGEQYF
CDR3nt: TGTGCCAGCAGCGTTTTGACAGGGTCTATGGGCGAGCAGTACTTC

j_gene: TRBJ2-7
abundance: NA
d_gene: NA
v_gene: TRBV11-2
CDR3aa: CASSLVLRRGAMIYEQYF
CDR3nt: TGTGCCAGCAGCTTAGTTCTGCGTCGGGGGGCAATGATCTACGAGCAGTACTTC

j_gene: TRBJ1-2
abundance: once
d_gene: TRBD1
v_gene: TRBV4-1
CDR3aa: CASSQVRQGYYGYTF
CDR3nt: TGCGCCAGCAGCCAAGTAAGACAGGGATACTATGGCTACACCTTC

j_gene: TRBJ2-2
abundance: NA
d_gene: NA
v_gene: TRBV5-1
CDR3aa: CASSLDFTGELFF
CDR3nt: TGCGCCAGCAGCTTGGACTTCACCGGGGAGCTGTTTTTT

j_gene: TRBJ2-2
abundance: NA
d_gene: TRBD2
v_gene: TRBV29-1
CDR3aa: CSVLRTSEGTGELFF
CDR3nt: TGCAGCGTTCTCCGGACTAGCGAAGGCACCGGGGAGCTGTTTTTT

j_gene: TRBJ2-3
abundance: NA
d_gene: NA
v_gene: TRBV27
CDR3aa: CASSLSRTGSTDTQYF
CDR3nt: TGTGCCAGCAGTTTATCGAGAACAGGGAGCACAGATACGCAGTATTTT

j_gene: TRBJ2-1
abundance: NA
d_gene: TRBD1
v_gene: TRBV5-4
CDR3aa: CASSLRGTGVLNEQFF
CDR3nt: TGTGCCAGCAGCTTGAGGGGGACAGGGGTATTGAATGAGCAGTTCTTC

j_gene: TRBJ2-3
abundance: NA
d_gene: TRBD2
v_gene: TRBV6-7
CDR3aa: CASSQGLAGAGTDTQYF
CDR3nt: TGTGCCAGCAGCCAGGGGCTAGCGGGAGCAGGTACAGATACGCAGTATTTT

j_gene: TRBJ2-1
abundance: once
d_gene: NA
v_gene: TRBV2
CDR3aa: CASSETQDEQFF
CDR3nt: TGTGCCAGCAGTGAAACCCAGGATGAGCAGTTCTTC

j_gene: TRBJ1-2
abundance: NA
d_gene: NA
v_gene: TRBV19
CDR3aa: CASSIWGESSGYTF
CDR3nt: TGTGCCAGTAGTATTTGGGGGGAATCGAGTGGCTACACCTTC

j_gene: TRBJ1-2
abundance: NA
d_gene: NA
v_gene: TRBV19
CDR3aa: CASSIRGDYGYTF
CDR3nt: TGTGCCAGTAGTATAAGGGGCGACTATGGCTACACCTTC

j_gene: TRBJ2-7
abundance: NA
d_gene: TRBD2
v_gene: TRBV5-6
CDR3aa: CASSLNTGGPLVQYF
CDR3nt: TGTGCCAGCAGCTTAAATACGGGAGGGCCCCTAGTGCAGTACTTC

j_gene: TRBJ2-7
abundance: NA
d_gene: NA
v_gene: TRBV5-6
CDR3aa: CASSLGQDYEQYF
CDR3nt: TGTGCCAGCAGCTTGGGACAGGATTACGAGCAGTACTTC

j_gene: TRBJ1-2
abundance: NA
d_gene: TRBD1
v_gene: TRBV4-3
CDR3aa: CASSPHGAQGARYGYTF
CDR3nt: TGCGCCAGCAGCCCCCATGGGGCCCAGGGGGCGCGATACGGCTACACCTTC

j_gene: TRBJ2-3
abundance: NA
d_gene: TRBD2
v_gene: TRBV27
CDR3aa: CASSLFVASGGPTDTQYF
CDR3nt: TGTGCCAGCAGTTTATTTGTGGCTAGCGGGGGCCCCACAGATACGCAGTATTTT

j_gene: TRBJ2-7
abundance: NA
d_gene: NA
v_gene: TRBV10-1
CDR3aa: CASSESSSEGLYEQYF
CDR3nt: TGCGCCAGCAGTGAGTCTTCTAGCGAAGGACTCTACGAGCAGTACTTC

j_gene: TRBJ2-5
abundance: NA
d_gene: NA
v_gene: TRBV5-1
CDR3aa: CASSLEGTTPGETQYF
CDR3nt: TGCGCCAGCAGCTTGGAAGGGACAACCCCGGGAGAGACCCAGTACTTC

j_gene: TRBJ2-2
abundance: NA
d_gene: NA
v_gene: TRBV11-2
CDR3aa: CASSLVSARRGGGELFF
CDR3nt: TGTGCCAGCAGCTTAGTCAGCGCCCGGAGGGGGGGCGGGGAGCTGTTTTTT

j_gene: TRBJ1-2
abundance: NA
d_gene: NA
v_gene: TRBV28
CDR3aa: CASSSPGASRITNYGYTF
CDR3nt: TGTGCCAGCAGTTCCCCAGGGGCTAGTCGCATAACTAACTATGGCTACACCTTC

j_gene: TRBJ1-5
abundance: NA
d_gene: TRBD1
v_gene: TRBV28
CDR3aa: CASTIQGAGNQPQHF
CDR3nt: TGTGCCAGCACCATCCAGGGGGCAGGCAATCAGCCCCAGCATTTT

j_gene: TRBJ2-1
abundance: once
d_gene: TRBD2
v_gene: TRBV5-1
CDR3aa: CASSLGTGGPHEQFF
CDR3nt: TGCGCCAGCAGCTTGGGGACGGGAGGGCCCCATGAGCAGTTCTTC

j_gene: TRBJ2-5
abundance: NA
d_gene: TRBD2
v_gene: TRBV18
CDR3aa: CASSLPLAGGYGETQYF
CDR3nt: TGTGCCAGCTCACTTCCTCTAGCGGGAGGGTATGGAGAGACCCAGTACTTC

j_gene: TRBJ2-3
abundance: NA
d_gene: TRBD1
v_gene: TRBV4-3
CDR3aa: CASSQDRTGGKDTQYF
CDR3nt: TGCGCCAGCAGCCAAGATAGGACAGGGGGCAAAGATACGCAGTATTTT

j_gene: TRBJ1-2
abundance: NA
d_gene: NA
v_gene: TRBV9
CDR3aa: CASSEPSQGVWYGYTF
CDR3nt: TGTGCCAGCAGCGAGCCCTCGCAGGGTGTATGGTATGGCTACACCTTC

j_gene: TRBJ2-6
abundance: NA
d_gene: NA
v_gene: TRBV4-2
CDR3aa: CASSPSTTSSGANVLTF
CDR3nt: TGTGCCAGCAGCCCCTCAACTACTAGCTCTGGGGCCAACGTCCTGACTTTC

j_gene: TRBJ1-2
abundance: NA
d_gene: TRBD1
v_gene: TRBV13
CDR3aa: CASSSGTAITNYGYTF
CDR3nt: TGTGCCAGCAGCTCAGGGACAGCCATTACTAACTATGGCTACACCTTC

j_gene: TRBJ2-1
abundance: NA
d_gene: NA
v_gene: TRBV7-2
CDR3aa: CASSLSPGDGPYNEQFF
CDR3nt: TGTGCCAGCAGCTTGTCACCAGGGGACGGACCATACAATGAGCAGTTCTTC

j_gene: TRBJ2-5
abundance: NA
d_gene: TRBD1
v_gene: TRBV28
CDR3aa: CASSFYGQATKRETQYF
CDR3nt: TGTGCCAGCAGTTTTTACGGACAGGCCACCAAGCGGGAGACCCAGTACTTC

j_gene: TRBJ2-5
abundance: NA
d_gene: NA
v_gene: TRBV2
CDR3aa: CASSEGYRLRQETQYF
CDR3nt: TGTGCCAGCAGTGAAGGGTACCGGTTGAGGCAAGAGACCCAGTACTTC

j_gene: TRBJ1-1
abundance: NA
d_gene: NA
v_gene: TRBV7-9
CDR3aa: CASSSSQISNTEAFF
CDR3nt: TGTGCCAGCAGCTCATCCCAGATATCGAACACTGAAGCTTTCTTT

j_gene: TRBJ2-3
abundance: once
d_gene: NA
v_gene: TRBV4-1
CDR3aa: CASSLPGSDTQYF
CDR3nt: TGCGCCAGCAGCTTACCAGGGTCAGATACGCAGTATTTT

j_gene: TRBJ1-3
abundance: NA
d_gene: NA
v_gene: TRBV11-2
CDR3aa: CASSLSGGALRFGNTIYF
CDR3nt: TGTGCCAGCAGCTTAAGCGGGGGTGCGCTTAGGTTTGGAAACACCATATATTTT

j_gene: TRBJ1-2
abundance: NA
d_gene: NA
v_gene: TRBV27
CDR3aa: CASSFVFSANYGYTF
CDR3nt: TGTGCCAGCAGTTTTGTTTTTTCGGCTAACTATGGCTACACCTTC

j_gene: TRBJ2-3
abundance: NA
d_gene: NA
v_gene: TRBV6-1
CDR3aa: CASSEGAFSTDTQYF
CDR3nt: TGTGCCAGCAGTGAAGGGGCGTTTAGCACAGATACGCAGTATTTT

j_gene: TRBJ2-3
abundance: once
d_gene: TRBD2
v_gene: TRBV5-4
CDR3aa: CASSIGLAGEDTQYF
CDR3nt: TGTGCCAGCAGCATTGGACTAGCGGGAGAAGATACGCAGTATTTT

j_gene: TRBJ2-1
abundance: NA
d_gene: NA
v_gene: TRBV4-1
CDR3aa: CASSHNYNEQFF
CDR3nt: TGCGCCAGCAGCCATAATTACAATGAGCAGTTCTTC

j_gene: TRBJ2-1
abundance: NA
d_gene: TRBD2
v_gene: TRBV6-1
CDR3aa: CASLAENYNEQFF
CDR3nt: TGTGCCAGTCTAGCGGAAAACTACAATGAGCAGTTCTTC

j_gene: TRBJ2-3
abundance: NA
d_gene: TRBD2
v_gene: TRBV27
CDR3aa: CASSPSLAEITDTQYF
CDR3nt: TGTGCCAGCAGCCCCTCCCTAGCGGAGATCACAGATACGCAGTATTTT

j_gene: TRBJ2-7
abundance: NA
d_gene: TRBD2
v_gene: TRBV11-2
CDR3aa: CASSLGRGEYSYEQYF
CDR3nt: TGTGCCAGCAGCTTAGGACGGGGGGAGTACTCCTACGAGCAGTACTTC

j_gene: TRBJ2-7
abundance: NA
d_gene: TRBD2
v_gene: TRBV27
CDR3aa: CAGGLGPYEQYF
CDR3nt: TGTGCCGGGGGACTAGGACCCTACGAGCAGTACTTC

j_gene: TRBJ1-5
abundance: NA
d_gene: NA
v_gene: TRBV27
CDR3aa: CASSPPGQIQPQHF
CDR3nt: TGTGCCAGCAGTCCACCGGGACAAATACAGCCCCAGCATTTT

j_gene: TRBJ1-2
abundance: NA
d_gene: NA
v_gene: TRBV28
CDR3aa: CASSLTKTVNGYTF
CDR3nt: TGTGCCAGCAGTTTGACGAAGACAGTTAACGGCTACACCTTC

j_gene: TRBJ1-5
abundance: NA
d_gene: TRBD1
v_gene: TRBV27
CDR3aa: CASSPISGQDQPQHF
CDR3nt: TGTGCCAGCAGCCCCATATCAGGACAGGATCAGCCCCAGCATTTT

j_gene: TRBJ1-4
abundance: NA
d_gene: NA
v_gene: TRBV4-1
CDR3aa: CASGPRGSGNEKLFF
CDR3nt: TGCGCCAGCGGCCCCCGCGGGTCAGGAAATGAAAAACTGTTTTTT